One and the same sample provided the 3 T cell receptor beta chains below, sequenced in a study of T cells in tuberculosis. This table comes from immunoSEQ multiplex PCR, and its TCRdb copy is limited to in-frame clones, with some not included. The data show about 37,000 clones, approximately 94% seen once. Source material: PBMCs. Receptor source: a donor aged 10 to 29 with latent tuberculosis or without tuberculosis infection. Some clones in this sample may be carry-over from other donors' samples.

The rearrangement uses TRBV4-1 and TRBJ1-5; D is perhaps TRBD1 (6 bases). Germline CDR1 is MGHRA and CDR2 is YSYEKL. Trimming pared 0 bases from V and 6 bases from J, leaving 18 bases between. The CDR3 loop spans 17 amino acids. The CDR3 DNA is TGCGCCAGCAGCCAAGAACGTCGCAGGGGTAAGGTTCAGCCCCAGCATTTT. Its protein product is CASSQERRRGKVQPQHF.

The DNA of the CDR3 is TGTGCCAGCAGGGAGGGAGGGTCGAACACTGAAGCTTTCTTT. Translation gives CASREGGSNTEAFF. This chain links TRBV7-2 with TRBJ1-1; D is unresolved. Germline assignment: CDR1 SGHTA and CDR2 FQGNSA. Trimming took off 6 bases at V and 1 base at J, with 12 bases between the two ends. CDR3 size: 14 residues.

The CDR3 DNA reads TGTGCCAGCAGCGTAGAGACAGGGGTCAGGGAGACCCAGTACTTC. Its translation: CASSVETGVRETQYF. The V and J genes are TRBV9 and TRBJ2-5, with 8 bases matching TRBD1. This CDR3 is built from 15 residues. The V gene's germline CDR1 is SGDLS and CDR2 YYNGEE. J gave up 5 bases and V 0 bases, and 6 bases lay outside the gene matches. The variable domain in full, completed from reference TRBV9 and TRBJ2-5, reads DSGVTQTPKHLITATGQRVTLRCSPRSGDLSVYWYQQSLDQGLQFLIQYYNGEERAKGNILERFSAQQFPDLHSELNLSSLELGDSALYFCASSVETGVRETQYFGPGTRLLVL.